The entry below describes one TCR beta chain. This clonotype was observed many times. Its binding antigen is unknown. Base qualities are not provided; no much larger clone lies one nucleotide away. The sequencer was an Illumina HiSeq 2500. TCR beta libraries were prepared by quantitative 5'-RACE with molecular barcodes. The study's own analysis went as follows. Disease-linked TCR variants were identified with a new computational method built on a probabilistic model of VDJ rearrangement. TCRdb's own reprocessing of the public reads used fastp at Q25 and MiXCR and kept productive beta chains. Each entry merges the rows of one CDR3 protein and shows their most common DNA and genes. It is TCRdb's table, rather than the study itself, that gives the V and J calls and clone size. Across this sample there are more than 500,000 distinct CDR3 sequences, with about 5.7% seen only once. The biggest ten clones account for approximately 3.5% of the sample.

This sample was included in a study of CD8 T cells in ankylosing spondylitis (dated by TCRdb to 2015 to 2018). With respect to the entire study: The study set out to find disease-linked TCR variants by profiling T cell receptor beta repertoires in ankylosing spondylitis patients and healthy donors. The full study cohort was made up of about two dozen ankylosing spondylitis patients and about a hundred healthy donors. Peripheral blood was sampled, and synovial fluid was also collected from ankylosing spondylitis patients. General findings and caveats noted by the study authors: Some TCR beta motif variants had previously been reported in synovial fluid and blood of reactive arthritis patients, which suggested common disease-initiation mechanisms. The disease-linked clones had a CD8+ phenotype and were found at relatively low frequencies in peripheral blood. Blood from ankylosing spondylitis patients appeared to be characterized by a TCR beta motif composed of eight highly homologous amino acid variants. The disease-linked clones were reported as significantly enriched in matched synovial fluid samples from ankylosing spondylitis patients.

This sequence was found in a male donor with ankylosing spondylitis. Sequenced input: blood, either unsorted or a sorted T cell fraction (not recorded which).

The DNA sequence is as follows: TGTGCCACTCGCGGGACTCCAAAAGGCGGGGAGCTGTTTTTT. This yields the protein CATRGTPKGGELFF. The V gene is TRBV15 and the J gene is TRBJ2-2; the D gene is perhaps TRBD2, on 6 matching bases. From the germline V gene (reference sequence), CDR1 is LNHNV and CDR2 is YYDKDF. The V and J ends are trimmed by 9 bases and 7 bases, leaving 18 bases between them. From the cysteine through the phenylalanine, the CDR3 covers 14 amino acids. The retained sequence is limited to the CDR3, 42 bases, with the frame set at the first base.